This TCR beta chain comes out of a study of cytomegalovirus exposure and HLA in healthy donors. Whole-study results and caveats: A list of approximately 150 TCR beta chains associated with cytomegalovirus was given. In an earlier analysis, most TCR beta V segments were productive about 87% or about 30% of the time.

As to this clone: What it recognizes is unknown.

The study sampled nominally healthy donors, though unrecorded immune exposures were likely. With 60 Vbeta and 13 Jbeta primers, the PCR was carried out. Sequencing used immunoSEQ multiplex PCR; TCRdb keeps in-frame clones, though not all of them. Found here are 100,000 to 150,000 clones; the top ten clones hold more than 1%. This CDR3 is built from 13 residues. The V end lost 4 bases, the J end lost 0 bases, and 5 bases lay between the germline ends. Germline values: CDR1 SGDLS, CDR2 YYNGEE. The source of this sequence is a man younger than 35 in good health and CMV-seronegative. Sequencing input: PBMCs. V is TRBV9 and J is TRBJ2-1, with unresolved D. This CDR3 is CASSPSSYNEQFF. In nucleotides, the CDR3 is TGTGCCAGCAGCCCGAGCTCCTACAATGAGCAGTTCTTC.